This passage covers 10 T cell receptor beta chains from one sample sequenced in a study of response to subunit inactivated influenza vaccine. TCRdb reprocessed the RT-PCR reads via MiXCR and lists one record per CDR3 protein. The profile shows 530,000 or so distinct CDR3 sequences, 25% of them singletons. The sequencing here drew on CD4+ T cells sorted from PBMCs, taken more than 4 days after vaccination. The receptors come from a man aged 50-60 years who received an inactivated influenza vaccine.

This clonotype was seen a handful of times. The chain has TRBV5-6 and TRBJ2-7; 9 bases fit TRBD1. The CDR3 extends over 14 amino acids. Unmatched junction bases numbered 6, after V lost 6 bases and J lost 2 bases. Looked up from germline, CDR1 is SGHDT and CDR2 is YYEEEE. CDR3 amino acids: CASKLGQGTYEQYF. CDR3 nucleotide sequence: TGTGCCAGCAAACTGGGACAGGGCACCTACGAGCAGTACTTC.

The CDR3 spells CSASSRGSYEQYF. The CDR3 DNA reads TGCAGTGCTAGTAGTCGGGGAAGCTACGAGCAGTACTTC. The V call is TRBV20-1, the J call TRBJ2-7; possible D gene TRBD2, 5 bases. In germline, CDR1 is DFQATT, CDR2 SNEGSKA (reference sequence). The ends were cut back, 3 bases at V and 3 bases at J, with 12 bases in the middle. The CDR3 is 13 amino acids.

This chain joins TRBV12-3 or TRBV12-4 and TRBJ2-3, with 9 nucleotides matching TRBD2. The ends lost 5 bases at V and 6 bases at J; junction bases unmatched: 12. The CDR3 contains 16 residues. CDR3 in DNA: TGTGCCAGCAGTCCAGGGACTAGCCCTGCCCTCGATACGCAGTATTTT. It yields the protein CASSPGTSPALDTQYF.

The CDR3, as DNA: TGTGCCAGCAGCATCGCAGGCGGAGGGAGGGGTGAGCAGTTCTTC. Translated: CASSIAGGGRGEQFF. The V gene is TRBV12-3 or TRBV12-4, the J gene TRBJ2-1, with 7 bases aligning to TRBD2. The CDR3 contains 15 residues. The V and J ends lost 6 bases and 9 bases, in that order; junction bases with no gene match: 14.

This clonotype was recorded a few times. The rearrangement links TRBV28 to TRBJ2-1; 12 nucleotides line up with TRBD1. Germline values: CDR1 MDHEN, CDR2 SYDVKM. This CDR3 contains 19 residues. J was trimmed by 1 base and V by 6 bases; bases with no gene match: 13. Here the CDR3 reads CASRTPGQGAQRSYNEQFF. The CDR3 region has the DNA TGTGCCAGCAGAACCCCGGGACAGGGGGCGCAGAGGTCCTACAATGAGCAGTTCTTC.

The V call is TRBV29-1, the J call TRBJ2-3; perhaps D is TRBD1 or TRBD2 (7 bases each). Germline V gene sequence: CDR1 SQVTM, CDR2 ANQGSEA. This CDR3 has 16 residues. The ends were cut back, 5 bases at V and 0 bases at J, with 18 bases in the middle. The CDR3 loop reads CSVQGGVEDSTDTQYF. In DNA form, the CDR3 reads TGCAGCGTTCAGGGGGGGGTCGAAGACAGCACAGATACGCAGTATTTT.

This clonotype was seen repeatedly, ten times or more. The rearrangement uses TRBV28 and TRBJ2-3, with D tentatively TRBD2 (6 bases). The CDR3 is 14 amino acids. The V end was cut by 4 bases, the J end by 1 base, with 9 bases between. CDR1 MDHEN and CDR2 SYDVKM come from the germline V gene. The DNA for the CDR3 is TGTGCCAGCAGTTGGGGAGGCGGCACAGATACGCAGTATTTT. Translated, it gives CASSWGGGTDTQYF.

The sample holds a few counts of this clonotype. The CDR3 protein is CASSSGRATNEKLFF. The CDR3 coding sequence is TGTGCCAGCAGCAGTGGACGTGCAACTAATGAAAAACTGTTTTTT. This chain links TRBV12-3 or TRBV12-4 with TRBJ1-4; D gene ambiguous. CDR3 length equals 15 residues. Between the trimmed V and J ends, which lost 6 bases and 0 bases, there was a span of 11 bases.

This clonotype occurred many times. This sequence joins TRBV20-1 and TRBJ1-5; TRBD1 matches at 11 bases. V lost 5 bases and J lost 2; bases outside the gene matches: 14. The germline CDR1 and CDR2 sequences are DFQATT and SNEGSKA (reference sequence). The CDR3 sequence is 18 residues long. CDR3 DNA: TGCAGTGCTCAAGGACAGGGGGCATCCCTAGCGGGCAATCAGCCCCAGCATTTT. This translates into CSAQGQGASLAGNQPQHF.

This clonotype was detected a few times. The chain uses TRBV5-4 and TRBJ2-5; 11 bases are a match to TRBD2. Germline V gene lookup returns CDR1 SGHNT and CDR2 YYREEE (reference sequence). The V gene end was trimmed by 2 bases and the J gene end by 1 base; junction bases not matched to a gene: 4. This CDR3 has 16 residues. The CDR3 DNA follows: TGTGCCAGCAGCTTCACTAGCGGGGGTATCCAAGAGACCCAGTACTTC. This codes for CASSFTSGGIQETQYF.